The 8 T cell receptor beta chains in this list originate from one sample, sequenced in a study of Graves' ophthalmopathy and Graves' hyperthyroidism. As the template, RNA transcripts were used to amplify TCR beta CDR3 regions. Second-round multiplex PCR followed a first-round RT-PCR using HTBI primers. TCRdb reprocessed the multiplex PCR reads with MiXCR, giving one entry per CDR3 protein. The profile shows about 640,000 distinct CDR3 sequences, 35% to 45% of them singletons. The sequenced material came from peripheral blood. All receptors derive from an adult man with Graves' ophthalmopathy.

The rearrangement links TRBV27 to TRBJ2-2; D is undetermined. The CDR3 has 15 residues. Trimming shortened V by 4 bases and J by 0 bases, and 9 bases separated the two germline ends. Germline V gene data show CDR1 as MNHEY and CDR2 as SMNVEV (reference sequence). CDR3 protein: CASSSDGPNTGELFF. CDR3 nucleotides: TGTGCCAGCAGTTCGGACGGACCGAACACCGGGGAGCTGTTTTTT.

The genes are TRBV6-2 or TRBV6-3 and TRBJ1-6; D unclear. The CDR3 consists of 15 residues. Germline CDR1 and CDR2: MNHEY and SVGEGT. The germline V and J ends were trimmed by 0 bases and 7 bases, with 10 bases remaining between them. DNA for the CDR3: TGTGCCAGCAGTTACTCGAGGGCGCCGAATTCACCCCTCCACTTT. Amino acid sequence: CASSYSRAPNSPLHF.

This clonotype appeared once. The chain is built from TRBV9 and TRBJ1-1; D remains ambiguous. CDR1 and CDR2 (germline): SGDLS, YYNGEE. The CDR3 covers 15 residues. V lost 0 bases and J lost 3, with 12 bases in between. In DNA, the CDR3 is TGTGCCAGCAGCGTAGACAGCTATGGCTACACTGAAGCTTTCTTT. Its protein is CASSVDSYGYTEAFF.

The genes are TRBV20-1 and TRBJ1-5; D is possibly TRBD1 (5 bases). The CDR3 extends over 19 amino acids. Between the trimmed V and J ends, which lost 1 base and 2 bases, there was a span of 24 bases. Per the germline V gene, CDR1 is DFQATT and CDR2 is SNEGSKA (reference sequence). As DNA, the CDR3 is TGCAGTGCTAGAGCAGGAGGCTCCCGGGGCCTTTATGGCAATCAGCCCCAGCATTTT. Its translation is CSARAGGSRGLYGNQPQHF.

On this clonotype itself: A much larger clone lies a single base off, so this may be a read error. The chain employs TRBV7-9 and TRBJ1-5; 7 bases are shared with TRBD1. CDR1 and CDR2 from the germline V gene are SEHNR and FQNEAQ (reference sequence). V shed 8 bases, J shed 4 bases, and the junction held 14 bases outside the gene matches. The CDR3 consists of 16 residues. The CDR3 DNA follows: TGTGCCAGCGGTTCGACCCTATCAGGGGGGAATCAGCCCCAGCATTTT. Protein product: CASGSTLSGGNQPQHF.

In its sample, this clonotype was seen many times. The chain couples TRBV14 to TRBJ1-2; D unclear. Trimming left V 2 bases short and J 1 base short, with 5 bases between. Germline V lookup: CDR1 SGHDN, CDR2 FVKESK. The CDR3 sequence is 13 residues long. The CDR3 spells CASSQLSNYGYTF. In DNA form, the CDR3 reads TGTGCCAGCAGCCAACTTAGTAACTATGGCTACACCTTC. Looking up the rest from reference TRBV14 and TRBJ1-2 gives the full variable domain: EAGVTQFPSHSVIEKGQTVTLRCDPISGHDNLYWYRRVMGKEIKFLLHFVKESKQDESGMPNNRFLAERTGGTYSTLKVQPAELEDSGVYFCASSQLSNYGYTFGSGTRLTVV.

This clonotype was seen ten or more times. V and J are TRBV20-1 and TRBJ1-5, with a tentative D call TRBD1 (5 bases). The germline gives CDR1 DFQATT, CDR2 SNEGSKA (reference sequence). With 6 bases removed from V and 6 bases from J, the gap between germline ends came to 12 bases. The CDR3 is 12 residues long. The CDR3 DNA reads as TGCAGTGCCGCAGGGTTGGGTCAGCCCCAGCATTTT. Translation gives CSAAGLGQPQHF.

This clonotype is a singleton in its sample. The CDR3 region has the DNA TGTGCCAGCAGTTACTCGTACGACCACCCTTACTATGGCTACACCTTC. Residues: CASSYSYDHPYYGYTF. V and J are TRBV6-6 and TRBJ1-2; no clear D gene. The CDR3 runs 16 residues. From germline, CDR1 is MNHNY and CDR2 SVGAGI (reference sequence). V lost 0 bases and J lost 3, with 14 bases in between.